The clone carrying this T cell receptor beta chain showed up just a few times. These data come from a study of blood T cell repertoires in COVID-19. Study-wide context: The United States, Italy and Spain supplied acute and convalescent COVID-19 samples. The analysed material was cDNA or gDNA that came from T cells, B-cell-depleted T cells, or PBMCs.

Under the authors' procedure: Amplification with reference gene primers provided the estimates of nucleated cell counts. Repertoires were generated with immunoSEQ multiplex PCR, while TCRdb's copy carries only in-frame clones and drops some. V and J calls and clone size are copied from that table; D and trimming were computed from the DNA. The data contain about 59,000 clones, around 79% of them singletons. The sample comprised peripheral blood. The TCR was taken from a human donor in a cohort sampled during active COVID-19.

CDR3 DNA sequence: TGTGCCAGCAGCGCTGACAGGCGATCCTATGGCTACACCTTC. Translation: CASSADRRSYGYTF. V is TRBV5-6 and J is TRBJ1-2, with D perhaps TRBD1 (6 bases). This CDR3 comprises 14 residues. Per germline, CDR1 SGHDT and CDR2 YYEEEE. The germline V and J ends were trimmed by 4 bases and 4 bases, with 14 bases remaining between them.